One and the same sample provided the 32 T cell receptor beta chains below, sequenced in a study of blood T cell repertoires in COVID-19. Sequencing used immunoSEQ multiplex PCR; TCRdb keeps in-frame clones, though not all of them. Of 140,000 to 150,000 clones listed, 85% to 90% are singletons. Sequencing input: peripheral blood. These receptors all stem from a man in his 60s with active or convalescent COVID-19.

This sequence joins TRBV28 and TRBJ1-1; D is ambiguous. Germline V lookup: CDR1 MDHEN, CDR2 SYDVKM. Trimming took off 3 bases at V and 0 bases at J, with 8 bases between the two ends. The CDR3 has 14 residues. CDR3: CASSFVQLNTEAFF. The CDR3 region has the DNA TGTGCCAGCAGTTTTGTACAGCTGAACACTGAAGCTTTCTTT.

The V call is TRBV6-5, the J call TRBJ1-2; 9 bases match TRBD1. The germline V gene has CDR1 MNHEY and CDR2 SVGAGI. This CDR3 spans 14 amino acids. J gave up 7 bases and V 10 bases, and 13 bases lay outside the gene matches. The DNA of the CDR3 is TGTGCCACCCAGACAGGGGGAGTAGGGCGTGGCTACACCTTC. It translates to CATQTGGVGRGYTF.

The chain uses TRBV5-5 and TRBJ2-1; 10 bases fit TRBD2. This CDR3 comprises 16 residues. Per the germline V gene, CDR1 is SGHKS and CDR2 is YYEKEE (reference sequence). J was trimmed by 2 bases and V by 3 bases; bases with no gene match: 5. CDR3 region: CASSSSGSWTYNEQFF. Here the CDR3 DNA reads TGTGCCAGCAGCTCTAGCGGGAGCTGGACCTACAATGAGCAGTTCTTC.

This chain joins TRBV7-6 and TRBJ2-7; 9 positions match TRBD2. This CDR3 has 15 amino acids. V lost 6 bases to trimming and J lost 0 bases; unmatched junction nucleotides: 6. Germline values: CDR1 SGHVS, CDR2 FNYEAQ. For the CDR3, the DNA is TGTGCCAGCAGGGCCCTAGCGGGGAGCTCCTACGAGCAGTACTTC. Translation gives CASRALAGSSYEQYF.

V is TRBV27 and J is TRBJ2-3; tentative D call: TRBD2 (5 bases). V was shortened by 2 bases and J by 3 bases, with 12 bases between the two germline ends. CDR3 length equals 15 residues. Germline V gene data show CDR1 as MNHEY and CDR2 as SMNVEV (reference sequence). This CDR3 is CASSLRPGNTDTQYF. CDR3 in DNA: TGTGCCAGCAGTTTAAGGCCGGGGAATACAGATACGCAGTATTTT.

V and J are TRBV9 and TRBJ2-1, with 14 bases lining up with TRBD2. CDR1 SGDLS and CDR2 YYNGEE come from the germline V gene. The trim removed 0 bases at V and 0 bases at J, leaving 8 bases unmatched. This CDR3 is 20 amino acids long. The CDR3 region has the DNA TGTGCCAGCAGCGTAGGAAATAGACTAGCGGGGGGGCGCTCCTACAATGAGCAGTTCTTC. Amino acids: CASSVGNRLAGGRSYNEQFF.

CDR3 region: CASRAPTGDTQYF. CDR3 sequence (DNA): TGTGCCAGCAGGGCCCCCACCGGGGATACGCAGTATTTT. The chain is built from TRBV28 and TRBJ2-3; D is unresolved. The ends were cut back, 6 bases at V and 6 bases at J, with 13 bases in the middle. CDR1 and CDR2 (germline): MDHEN, SYDVKM. This CDR3 spans 13 amino acids.

J is TRBJ2-7 and V is TRBV18; 14 bases line up with TRBD2. Per germline, CDR1 KGHSH and CDR2 LQKENI. V was pared by 3 bases and J by 6 bases, with 16 bases of the junction left unmatched. This CDR3 is 19 amino acids long. CDR3 bases: TGTGCCAGCTCACCTTACCCCTCCCCCGGGACTAGCGGGAGTCCCGAGCAGTACTTC. Residues: CASSPYPSPGTSGSPEQYF.

The genes are TRBV2 and TRBJ2-7; TRBD2 aligns across 13 bases. Germline V lookup: CDR1 SNHLY, CDR2 FYNNEI. There are 15 residues in the CDR3. The J segment lost 6 bases and the V segment lost 2 bases, leaving 4 bases of the junction unmatched. As DNA, the CDR3 is TGTGCCAGCAGTGAAAGAACTAGCGGGAGGGCCGAGCAGTACTTC. Its translation: CASSERTSGRAEQYF.

The CDR3 protein is CASSPVGDLGEQYF. The CDR3, as DNA: TGTGCCAGCAGCCCCGTGGGGGACTTGGGAGAGCAGTACTTC. The chain recombines TRBV9 with TRBJ2-7; possibly TRBD2 for D (6 bases). The CDR3 consists of 14 residues. The germline V and J ends were trimmed by 4 bases and 7 bases, with 18 bases remaining between them. Germline V gene data show CDR1 as SGDLS and CDR2 as YYNGEE.

The chain is built from TRBV5-4 and TRBJ1-2; D is uncertain. Germline V gives CDR1 SGHNT, CDR2 YYREEE (reference sequence). The CDR3 runs to 13 residues. Trimming shortened V by 3 bases and J by 8 bases, and 14 bases separated the two germline ends. CDR3 region: CASSSDLRRGYTF. In DNA, the CDR3 is TGTGCCAGCAGCTCCGACCTGAGGAGGGGCTACACCTTC.

The chain links TRBV20-1 to TRBJ1-5; the D gene is possibly TRBD1 (5 bases). CDR1 is DFQATT and CDR2 is SNEGSKA in the germline V gene (reference sequence). Trimming cost V 8 bases and J 6 bases, with 17 bases left between them. The CDR3 totals 13 residues. The CDR3 here is CSSSGDQGQPQHF. CDR3 bases: TGCAGTTCGAGTGGGGATCAGGGTCAGCCCCAGCATTTT.

This rearrangement joins TRBV7-3 to TRBJ1-1, with D possibly matching TRBD1 (6 bases). Per the germline V gene, CDR1 is SGHTA and CDR2 is FQGTGA. Trimming stripped 0 bases from V and 1 base from J, with 18 bases between. This CDR3 has 18 amino acids. The CDR3 DNA reads as TGTGCCAGCAGCTTAACAGGTACAGGGAGCCCGTCGAACACTGAAGCTTTCTTT. It yields the protein CASSLTGTGSPSNTEAFF.

The CDR3 DNA reads TGCGCCAGCAGCGGGACAGGGGGTTTAGAGACCCAGTACTTC. Residues: CASSGTGGLETQYF. V usage is TRBV5-1 and J usage is TRBJ2-5, with TRBD1 identical over 11 bases. Germline V CDR1 and CDR2: SGHRS, YFSETQ. J lost 4 bases, V lost 4 bases, and 3 bases had no gene match. CDR3 size: 14 residues.

This clone was counted a few times. The genes are TRBV18 and TRBJ1-1; D remains unclear. Germline CDR1 KGHSH, CDR2 LQKENI. Trimming cost V 6 bases and J 6 bases, with 14 bases left between them. The length of the CDR3 is 13 residues. The CDR3 DNA is TGTGCCAGCTCCTCCGAGAGGAATGCTGAAGCTTTCTTT. The encoded protein is CASSSERNAEAFF.

The table lists this clone with a count of one. This chain connects TRBV7-3 to TRBJ2-3, with 7 bases that match TRBD1. There are 14 residues in the CDR3. Germline CDR1 and CDR2: SGHTA and FQGTGA. Germline trimming cut 2 bases from V and 5 bases from J; bases unmatched to any gene: 4. The DNA of the CDR3 is TGTGCCAGCAGCTTAGGGGACAGCTTAGATACGCAGTATTTT. Its protein product is CASSLGDSLDTQYF.

This chain connects TRBV11-2 to TRBJ2-5; possibly TRBD1 for D (6 bases). CDR1 and CDR2 (germline): SGHAT, FQNNGV. V lost 3 bases and J 2 bases, leaving 13 bases between the germline ends. The CDR3 has 15 residues. The CDR3, as DNA: TGTGCCAGCAGCTTGGCAGGGGCTGGTCAAGAGACCCAGTACTTC. Translated, it gives CASSLAGAGQETQYF.

The chain couples TRBV3-1 (or the pseudogene TRBV3-2) to TRBJ2-5; 7 nucleotides match TRBD2. Germline V gene sequence: CDR1 LGHDT, CDR2 YNNKEL (reference sequence). Trimming took 1 base from V and 2 from J; bases not matched to a gene: 7. The CDR3 is 16 amino acids. The CDR3: CASSQAGTGGQETQYF. The DNA of the CDR3 is TGTGCCAGCAGCCAAGCCGGAACGGGAGGTCAAGAGACCCAGTACTTC.

This chain uses TRBV5-1 with TRBJ2-5; 9 nucleotides align to TRBD2. Trimming cost V 1 base and J 2 bases; bases outside gene matches: 6. The CDR3 loop spans 16 amino acids. Germline assignment: CDR1 SGHRS and CDR2 YFSETQ. In DNA, the CDR3 is TGCGCCAGCAGCTTGATGGGGCTAGCGGGGCAAGAGACCCAGTACTTC. It is translated as CASSLMGLAGQETQYF.

The V and J genes are TRBV11-3 and TRBJ2-1; 13 bases match TRBD2. Trimming took 2 bases from V and 0 from J; bases not matched to a gene: 7. CDR3 length: 19 amino acids. Per germline, CDR1 SGHNT and CDR2 YENEEA. For the CDR3, the DNA is TGTGCCAGCAGCTTAATGCGATGGACTAGCGGGAGCTCCTACAATGAGCAGTTCTTC. Amino acid sequence: CASSLMRWTSGSSYNEQFF.

V gene TRBV7-8 combines with J gene TRBJ1-2; D is uncertain. V was clipped by 5 bases and J by 7 bases, with 14 bases between them. CDR3 length: 13 residues. The germline V gene encodes CDR1 SGHVS and CDR2 FQNEAQ. In DNA form, the CDR3 reads TGTGCCAGCAGCCGATTTGACTTTGGTGGCTACACCTTC. It translates to CASSRFDFGGYTF.

The V call is TRBV13, the J call TRBJ2-1; possibly TRBD2 for D (6 bases). This CDR3 comprises 16 residues. Germline CDR1 PRHDT, CDR2 FYEKMQ (reference sequence). Trimming stripped 5 bases from V and 0 bases from J, with 14 bases between. In DNA form, the CDR3 reads TGTGCCAGCAGCCCCATGGGGGGTAGCTCCTACAATGAGCAGTTCTTC. Translating gives CASSPMGGSSYNEQFF.

This chain connects TRBV5-1 to TRBJ1-4; possible D gene TRBD1, 6 bases. Germline V gives CDR1 SGHRS, CDR2 YFSETQ. With 0 bases removed from V and 5 bases from J, the gap between germline ends came to 17 bases. This CDR3 has 17 residues. CDR3 loop: CASSLDRAPLINEKLFF. The CDR3 region has the DNA TGCGCCAGCAGCTTGGACAGGGCGCCTCTTATAAATGAAAAACTGTTTTTT.

The rearrangement joins TRBV7-9 to TRBJ2-7; 7 bases align to TRBD1. Germline lookup yields CDR1 SEHNR and CDR2 FQNEAQ (reference sequence). Trimming took 5 bases from V and 6 from J; bases not matched to a gene: 4. This CDR3 contains 12 residues. CDR3 loop: CASSEDRVEQYF. In DNA form, the CDR3 reads TGTGCCAGCAGCGAAGACAGGGTCGAGCAGTACTTC.

The CDR3 loop reads CAIEKSGTSGGGSYNEQFF. The CDR3 nucleotides read TGTGCCATCGAGAAATCCGGGACTAGCGGGGGAGGGTCCTACAATGAGCAGTTCTTC. The rearrangement uses TRBV10-3 and TRBJ2-1; 14 bases match TRBD2. The CDR3 covers 19 residues. V was clipped by 8 bases and J by 1 base; unmatched bases: 13. CDR1 ENHRY and CDR2 SYGVKD come from the germline V gene.

The CDR3 spells CASSFTPGVNTGELFF. The CDR3 nucleotides are TGCGCCAGCAGCTTCACGCCCGGGGTGAACACCGGGGAGCTGTTTTTT. The V gene is TRBV5-1, the J gene TRBJ2-2, with D perhaps matching TRBD2 (5 bases). This CDR3 comprises 16 residues. The V gene's germline CDR1 is SGHRS and CDR2 YFSETQ. V gave up 2 bases and J gave up 1 base, with 12 bases separating them. Variable domain in full (rest from reference TRBV5-1 and TRBJ2-2): KAGVTQTPRYLIKTRGQQVTLSCSPISGHRSVSWYQQTPGQGLQFLFEYFSETQRNKGNFPGRFSGRQFSNSRSEMNVSTLELGDSALYLCASSFTPGVNTGELFFGEGSRLTVL.

The J gene is TRBJ2-7, the V gene TRBV7-9, with 11 bases identical to TRBD2. CDR1 SEHNR and CDR2 FQNEAQ come from the germline V gene (reference sequence). CDR3 length: 15 residues. V shed 5 bases, J shed 6 bases, and the junction held 9 bases outside the gene matches. This CDR3 is CASSPRALAGAEQYF. The CDR3 DNA follows: TGTGCCAGCAGCCCCCGCGCACTAGCGGGAGCCGAGCAGTACTTC.

This clone was observed a single time. The chain is built from TRBV6-2 or TRBV6-3 and TRBJ2-6; the D is unclear. The CDR3 totals 16 residues. Germline V gives CDR1 MNHEY, CDR2 SVGEGT. Trimming took off 0 bases at V and 0 bases at J, with 6 bases between the two ends. The CDR3 loop reads CASSYSQRSGANVLTF. For the CDR3, the DNA is TGTGCCAGCAGTTACTCCCAGCGCTCTGGGGCCAACGTCCTGACTTTC.

J is TRBJ2-3 and V is TRBV7-2; 7 nucleotides match TRBD2. Unmatched junction bases numbered 12, after V lost 4 bases and J lost 8 bases. The CDR3 loop spans 15 amino acids. The germline V gene encodes CDR1 SGHTA and CDR2 FQGNSA. CDR3: CASSSRPSTSPTQYF. The CDR3 nucleotides read TGTGCCAGCAGCTCCCGACCCTCGACTAGCCCTACGCAGTATTTT.

This chain uses TRBV28 with TRBJ1-3; 9 bases agree with TRBD1. V shed 8 bases and J 3 bases; nucleotides not matched to a gene: 5. Germline V gene data show CDR1 as MDHEN and CDR2 as SYDVKM. The CDR3 is 14 amino acids. The DNA for the CDR3 is TGTGCCAGCTCGACAGGGGGGTTTGGAAACACCATATATTTT. It yields the protein CASSTGGFGNTIYF.

The chain recombines TRBV28 with TRBJ2-1; 9 positions agree with TRBD2. Germline CDR1 and CDR2: MDHEN and SYDVKM. The V and J ends lost 6 bases and 3 bases, in that order; junction bases with no gene match: 6. This CDR3 region has 15 residues. CDR3 loop: CASSPRLADYNEQFF. As DNA, the CDR3 is TGTGCCAGCAGCCCTAGACTAGCGGACTACAATGAGCAGTTCTTC.

The chain has TRBV27 and TRBJ2-6; perhaps TRBD1 as D (6 bases). The CDR3 covers 18 residues. CDR1 MNHEY and CDR2 SMNVEV come from the germline V gene (reference sequence). Deletions cut 5 bases from V and 0 bases from J, with 17 bases between. As DNA, the CDR3 is TGTGCCAGCAGTCCCAGTCCGGGACAATTCTCTGGGGCCAACGTCCTGACTTTC. Residues: CASSPSPGQFSGANVLTF.